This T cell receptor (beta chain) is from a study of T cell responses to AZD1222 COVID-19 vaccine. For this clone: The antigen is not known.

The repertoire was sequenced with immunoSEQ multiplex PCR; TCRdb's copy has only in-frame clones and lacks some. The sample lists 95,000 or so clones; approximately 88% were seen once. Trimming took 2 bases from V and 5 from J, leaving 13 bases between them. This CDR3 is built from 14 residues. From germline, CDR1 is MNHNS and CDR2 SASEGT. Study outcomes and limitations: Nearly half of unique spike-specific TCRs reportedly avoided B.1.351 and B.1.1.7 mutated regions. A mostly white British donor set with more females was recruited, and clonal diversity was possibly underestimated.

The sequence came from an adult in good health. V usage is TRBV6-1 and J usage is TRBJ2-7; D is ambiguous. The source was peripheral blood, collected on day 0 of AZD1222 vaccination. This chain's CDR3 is CASSEPGLRNEQYF. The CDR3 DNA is TGTGCCAGCAGTGAACCGGGTCTAAGAAACGAGCAGTACTTC.